The 20 T cell receptor beta chains in this list originate from one sample, sequenced in a study of cytomegalovirus exposure and HLA in healthy donors. 13 Jbeta primers and 60 Vbeta primers were used for the PCR. Clones were read by immunoSEQ multiplex PCR, and TCRdb kept only the in-frame ones, dropping some. The table records about 67,000 clones, roughly nine tenths of them present only once. The source material was PBMCs. These receptors were obtained from a woman under 40 in good health and CMV-seropositive.

The chain carries TRBV10-3 and TRBJ2-5; 11 nucleotides line up with TRBD2. Germline loops: CDR1 ENHRY, CDR2 SYGVKD. The CDR3 loop spans 15 amino acids. The V segment lost 4 bases and the J segment 5 bases; nucleotides outside the gene matches: 6. The CDR3 sequence: CAISVAGGPWETQYF. CDR3 coding DNA: TGTGCCATCAGTGTAGCGGGAGGGCCGTGGGAGACCCAGTACTTC.

The J gene is TRBJ1-2, the V gene TRBV30, with 8 bases that match TRBD1. Per germline, CDR1 GTSNPN and CDR2 SVGIG (reference sequence). The CDR3 is made up of 14 amino acids. The V segment lost 5 bases and the J segment 6 bases; nucleotides outside the gene matches: 11. The CDR3 loop is CAWGLLGQGHGYTF. The CDR3, as DNA: TGTGCCTGGGGTCTTCTCGGACAGGGACATGGCTACACCTTC.

This chain connects TRBV2 to TRBJ1-2, with unresolved D. CDR3 length: 13 residues. Germline lookup yields CDR1 SNHLY and CDR2 FYNNEI. V was pared by 0 bases and J by 6 bases, with 8 bases between. The CDR3 DNA is TGTGCCAGCAGTGAAGCGCTGGGCAATGGCTACACCTTC. Protein: CASSEALGNGYTF.

The chain has TRBV18 and TRBJ2-5, with TRBD2 matching over 7 bases. The germline gives CDR1 KGHSH, CDR2 LQKENI. The CDR3 contains 14 residues. Losses at the gene ends were 4 bases for V and 4 bases for J; bases not matched to a gene: 6. The CDR3: CASSLQGGGETQYF. CDR3 coding DNA: TGTGCCAGCTCACTTCAGGGCGGGGGAGAGACCCAGTACTTC.

This clone appeared a single time. This sequence joins TRBV6-5 and TRBJ2-3; TRBD2 might be the D (5 bases). This CDR3 has 14 residues. Trimming stripped 7 bases from V and 2 bases from J, with 13 bases between. Germline V lookup: CDR1 MNHEY, CDR2 SVGAGI. CDR3: CASIPAEVTDTQYF. CDR3 DNA sequence: TGTGCCAGCATCCCAGCGGAGGTCACAGATACGCAGTATTTT.

The rearrangement uses TRBV18 and TRBJ1-3, with D uncertain. The CDR3 covers 16 residues. Germline V gene sequence: CDR1 KGHSH, CDR2 LQKENI. The V gene lost 6 bases and the J gene lost 2 bases, with 17 bases spanning the gap. The DNA for the CDR3 is TGTGCCAGCTCCAAATTTAAGCCTGAGACTGGAAACACCATATATTTT. Translation gives CASSKFKPETGNTIYF.

The chain joins TRBV6-5 to TRBJ2-7; no clear D. CDR1 and CDR2 from the germline V gene are MNHEY and SVGAGI. The CDR3 length is 13 residues. V was shortened by 8 bases and J by 0 bases, with 11 bases between the two germline ends. Here the CDR3 DNA reads TGTGCCAGCCGCCTTCATAGCTCCTACGAGCAGTACTTC. Encoded protein: CASRLHSSYEQYF.

This clone is a singleton in its sample. The rearrangement links TRBV14 to TRBJ1-3; D is unresolved. The CDR3 loop spans 14 amino acids. Deletions cut 0 bases from V and 4 bases from J, with 7 bases between. The germline gives CDR1 SGHDN, CDR2 FVKESK. CDR3 sequence reads: CASSQDRGGNTIYF. CDR3 sequence (DNA): TGTGCCAGCAGCCAAGATCGGGGAGGAAACACCATATATTTT.

The DNA of the CDR3 is TGTGCCTGGAGTCGAGGGCCAGGGGCGGACAGAGAGACCCAGTACTTC. It is translated as CAWSRGPGADRETQYF. The J gene is TRBJ2-5, the V gene TRBV30; D might be TRBD1 (6 bases). V lost 2 bases to trimming and J lost 4 bases, with 20 bases between them. This CDR3 comprises 16 residues. Germline V gene data show CDR1 as GTSNPN and CDR2 as SVGIG (reference sequence).

The chain is built from TRBV19 and TRBJ2-1; 12 nucleotides align to TRBD2. Trimming took 2 bases from V and 5 from J; bases not matched to a gene: 1. Germline values: CDR1 LNHDA, CDR2 SQIVND (reference sequence). The CDR3 runs to 15 residues. CDR3 sequence: CASSILAGGDNEQFF. The CDR3, as DNA: TGTGCCAGTAGTATACTAGCGGGAGGGGACAATGAGCAGTTCTTC. The full variable domain, with the rest looked up from reference TRBV19 and TRBJ2-1, is DGGITQSPKYLFRKEGQNVTLSCEQNLNHDAMYWYRQDPGQGLRLIYYSQIVNDFQKGDIAEGYSVSREKKESFPLTVTSAQKNPTAFYLCASSILAGGDNEQFFGPGTRLTVL.

The gene calls are TRBV7-9 and TRBJ2-7; D unclear. Trimming left V 5 bases short and J 1 base short, with 9 bases between. Germline V gene data show CDR1 as SEHNR and CDR2 as FQNEAQ (reference sequence). The CDR3 contains 13 residues. DNA of the CDR3: TGTGCCAGCAGCCCAGGATTATCCTACGAGCAGTACTTC. Its translation is CASSPGLSYEQYF.

The CDR3 region is CASSVELAGDADTQYF. The DNA of the CDR3 is TGTGCCAGCAGTGTCGAACTAGCGGGAGATGCAGATACGCAGTATTTT. This chain uses TRBV2 with TRBJ2-3; 11 nucleotides agree with TRBD2. Unmatched junction bases numbered 7, after V lost 4 bases and J lost 4 bases. CDR1 and CDR2 (germline): SNHLY, FYNNEI. The CDR3 sequence is 16 residues long.

This clone appeared once. The CDR3 protein is CASSFYTTGELFF. In DNA, the CDR3 is TGTGCCAGCAGTTTCTATACCACCGGGGAGCTGTTTTTT. The chain employs TRBV28 and TRBJ2-2, with no clear D. The CDR3 is 13 residues long. V was pared by 3 bases and J by 4 bases, with 6 bases between. Germline CDR1 reads MDHEN; CDR2 reads SYDVKM.

The V gene is TRBV5-1, the J gene TRBJ2-1, with 10 bases aligning to TRBD2. Germline loops: CDR1 SGHRS, CDR2 YFSETQ. V was clipped by 3 bases and J by 7 bases; unmatched bases: 16. The CDR3 sequence is 18 residues long. In DNA, the CDR3 is TGCGCCAGCAGCTGGGGGCCGACAGCGGGAGGGCCGATGAATGAGCAGTTCTTC. It encodes CASSWGPTAGGPMNEQFF.

The chain joins TRBV28 to TRBJ2-1; D call uncertain. The V end lost 4 bases, the J end lost 5 bases, and 6 bases lay between the germline ends. The CDR3 extends over 12 amino acids. The V gene's germline CDR1 is MDHEN and CDR2 SYDVKM. The CDR3 protein is CASSYPNNEQFF. The CDR3 bases are TGTGCCAGCAGTTACCCTAACAATGAGCAGTTCTTC.

V gene TRBV6-5 combines with J gene TRBJ2-7; 9 nucleotides align to TRBD2. The CDR3 spans 15 residues. Germline values: CDR1 MNHEY, CDR2 SVGAGI. Losses at the gene ends were 0 bases for V and 5 bases for J; bases not matched to a gene: 5. The DNA for the CDR3 is TGTGCCAGCAGTTACTCGGACGCGGGGGGGCACGAGCAGTACTTC. It translates to CASSYSDAGGHEQYF.

This chain uses TRBV9 with TRBJ2-3; D is undetermined. Trimming pared 0 bases from V and 1 base from J, leaving 9 bases between. CDR3 length equals 15 residues. CDR1 and CDR2 (germline): SGDLS, YYNGEE. CDR3 nucleotide sequence: TGTGCCAGCAGCGTAGAGCTAGGTGGCACAGATACGCAGTATTTT. Its translation is CASSVELGGTDTQYF.

The chain joins TRBV7-6 to TRBJ2-1; D is undetermined. This CDR3 comprises 12 residues. Per the germline V gene, CDR1 is SGHVS and CDR2 is FNYEAQ. Trimming cost V 5 bases and J 8 bases, with 10 bases left between them. CDR3 sequence reads: CASSIQTYEQFF. The CDR3 nucleotides are TGTGCCAGCAGCATACAAACCTATGAGCAGTTCTTC. Variable domain in full (rest from reference TRBV7-6 and TRBJ2-1): GAGVSQSPRYKVTKRGQDVALRCDPISGHVSLYWYRQALGQGPEFLTYFNYEAQQDKSGLPNDRFSAERPEGSISTLTIQRTEQRDSAMYRCASSIQTYEQFFGPGTRLTVL.

In nucleotides, the CDR3 is TGTGCCAGTAGTATAAGTCGAGAGGGAATGGGTGGCTACACCTTC. Protein: CASSISREGMGGYTF. This chain uses TRBV19 with TRBJ1-2; no definite D call. The CDR3 has 15 amino acids. V was clipped by 2 bases and J by 7 bases, with 17 bases between them. The germline CDR1 and CDR2 sequences are LNHDA and SQIVND (reference sequence).

The chain has TRBV5-1 and TRBJ2-1; D ambiguous. Germline loops: CDR1 SGHRS, CDR2 YFSETQ. V lost 1 base and J lost 7, with 6 bases in between. CDR3 length: 12 amino acids. The CDR3 loop reads CASSLKPNEQFF. The CDR3, as DNA: TGCGCCAGCAGCTTGAAGCCTAATGAGCAGTTCTTC.